The 16 T cell receptor beta chains below were found in one sample sequenced in a study of identical twins. Each CDR3 protein is one row after TCRdb ran MiXCR on the 5' RACE reads. The sample carries about 100,000 distinct CDR3 sequences, 5.9% recorded once. The sequenced material came from memory T cells sorted from blood. All receptors come from a woman in her fifties or sixties in good health.

The V and J genes are TRBV5-1 and TRBJ2-7; TRBD1 or TRBD2 may be the D gene (5 bases each). V lost 2 bases, J lost 6 bases, and 15 bases lay in between. This CDR3 spans 14 amino acids. CDR1 and CDR2 from the germline V gene are SGHRS and YFSETQ. In DNA form, the CDR3 reads TGCGCCAGCAGCTTAGAGGGATCGGGGCTCGAGCAGTACTTC. Its protein is CASSLEGSGLEQYF.

J is TRBJ1-5 and V is TRBV11-2; no reliable D call. With the DNA end fitting TRBJ2-3 better, the J assignment may be wrong. The CDR3 runs 14 residues. Germline CDR1 is SGHAT and CDR2 is FQNNGV. The CDR3 region is CASSLDGSNQPQYF. The CDR3, as DNA: TGTGCCAGCAGCTTAGACGGTAGCAATCAGCCCCAGTATTTT.

This clonotype was recorded at least ten times. The chain links TRBV20-1 to TRBJ2-1; TRBD2 aligns across 10 bases. The length of the CDR3 is 15 residues. Per the germline V gene, CDR1 is DFQATT and CDR2 is SNEGSKA (reference sequence). The V segment lost 6 bases and the J segment 8 bases; nucleotides outside the gene matches: 13. This chain's CDR3 is CSALYAGTSVDEQFF. As DNA, the CDR3 is TGCAGTGCCCTTTATGCCGGGACTAGCGTTGATGAGCAGTTCTTC.

This clonotype has ten or more counts. CDR3 coding DNA: TGCAGCGTTGGTCAGGGGAGGAACTATGGCTACACCTTC. This encodes CSVGQGRNYGYTF. The chain uses TRBV29-1 and TRBJ1-2; possible D gene TRBD1, 6 bases. This CDR3 has 13 residues. Germline CDR1 and CDR2: SQVTM and ANQGSEA. V shed 4 bases and J shed 2 bases, with 11 bases lying between them. Based on the CDR3 plus reference TRBV29-1 and TRBJ1-2, the full variable domain is SAVISQKPSRDICQRGTSLTIQCQVDSQVTMMFWYRQQPGQSLTLIATANQGSEATYESGFVIDKFPISRPNLTFSTLTVSNMSPEDSSIYLCSVGQGRNYGYTFGSGTRLTVV.

This clonotype was detected ten times or more. The CDR3 here is CASRDRQGSVTEAFF. In nucleotides, the CDR3 is TGTGCCAGCAGAGACCGACAGGGAAGTGTCACTGAAGCTTTCTTT. This chain links TRBV12-3 or TRBV12-4 with TRBJ1-1, with TRBD1 identical over 7 bases. J lost 4 bases, V lost 6 bases, and 11 bases had no gene match. This CDR3 region has 15 residues.

This clonotype has at least ten counts. This chain joins TRBV11-2 and TRBJ2-1, with TRBD1 identical over 7 bases. The trim removed 3 bases at V and 7 bases at J, leaving 9 bases unmatched. The CDR3 consists of 15 residues. Germline CDR1 reads SGHAT; CDR2 reads FQNNGV. Written as DNA, the CDR3 is TGTGCCAGCAGCTTTGACAGGGTTAAGGGGAATGAGCAGTTCTTC. This sequence encodes CASSFDRVKGNEQFF. Filled out from reference TRBV11-2 and TRBJ2-1, the complete variable domain reads EAGVAQSPRYKIIEKRQSVAFWCNPISGHATLYWYQQILGQGPKLLIQFQNNGVVDDSQLPKDRFSAERLKGVDSTLKIQPAKLEDSAVYLCASSFDRVKGNEQFFGPGTRLTVL.

This clonotype occurred many times. The chain uses TRBV27 and TRBJ1-2, with TRBD1 matching 8 bases. The germline V gene encodes CDR1 MNHEY and CDR2 SMNVEV (reference sequence). CDR3 length equals 15 residues. With 2 bases clipped from V and 2 bases from J, the junction kept 4 bases outside the gene matches. This CDR3 reads CASSLTQGANYGYTF. In DNA, the CDR3 is TGTGCCAGCAGTTTAACCCAGGGGGCGAACTATGGCTACACCTTC.

This clonotype was observed at least ten times. The chain couples TRBV5-1 to TRBJ2-1; 8 bases fit TRBD2. The CDR3 runs 15 residues. CDR1 is SGHRS and CDR2 is YFSETQ in the germline V gene. J lost 1 base, V lost 5 bases, and 5 bases had no gene match. The CDR3 nucleotides read TGCGCCAGCAGGAGCGGGAGTGGGTCCTACAATGAGCAGTTCTTC. Protein product: CASRSGSGSYNEQFF.

This clonotype came up many times. This chain links TRBV9 with TRBJ2-2, with 14 bases identical to TRBD2. CDR3 length: 16 amino acids. The V gene's germline CDR1 is SGDLS and CDR2 YYNGEE. Trimming removed 4 bases from V and 7 bases from J; junction bases left unmatched: 6. The CDR3 DNA sequence: TGTGCCAGCAGCCTGACTAGCGGGAGGGCCAGCGGGGAGCTGTTTTTT. Translation gives CASSLTSGRASGELFF.

The CDR3: CSVNLAVGGELFF. The CDR3 bases are TGTTCCGTCAATCTAGCGGTCGGCGGGGAGCTGTTTTTT. The chain joins TRBV28 to TRBJ2-2, with 7 bases identical to TRBD2. The germline V gene has CDR1 MDHEN and CDR2 SYDVKM. The CDR3 runs to 13 residues.

This clonotype was counted at least ten times. This chain connects TRBV29-1 to TRBJ2-1; D remains unclear. This CDR3 is 11 amino acids long. V was trimmed by 5 bases and J by 9 bases, leaving 11 bases between them. From germline, CDR1 is SQVTM and CDR2 ANQGSEA. The CDR3 coding sequence is TGCAGCGTTAACCGATTGGGTGAGCAGTTCTTC. It specifies CSVNRLGEQFF.

This clonotype was recorded many times. For the CDR3, the DNA is TGCGCCAGCACCCTTTACCGACTAGCGGGAGTGAGCACAGATACGCAGTATTTT. This encodes CASTLYRLAGVSTDTQYF. The J gene is TRBJ2-3, the V gene TRBV4-1, with 12 bases matching TRBD2. The V gene end was trimmed by 7 bases and the J gene end by 0 bases; junction bases not matched to a gene: 11. The CDR3 extends over 18 amino acids. The germline gives CDR1 MGHRA, CDR2 YSYEKL.

This clonotype was seen ten or more times. The chain uses TRBV5-1 and TRBJ1-2; D gene uncertain. Germline CDR1 is SGHRS and CDR2 is YFSETQ. The CDR3 is 12 amino acids. Trimming removed 2 bases at V and 8 bases at J, with 10 bases between. CDR3 nucleotides: TGCGCCAGCAGCTTCGAAGTGGGAGGCTACACCTTC. Encoded protein: CASSFEVGGYTF. The full variable domain, completed using reference TRBV5-1 and TRBJ1-2, is KAGVTQTPRYLIKTRGQQVTLSCSPISGHRSVSWYQQTPGQGLQFLFEYFSETQRNKGNFPGRFSGRQFSNSRSEMNVSTLELGDSALYLCASSFEVGGYTFGSGTRLTVV.

This clonotype has a count of ten or more. The chain combines TRBV12-5 with TRBJ2-7; the D is unclear. CDR3 size: 14 residues. The V and J ends lost 6 bases and 4 bases respectively, with 16 bases between them. The germline CDR1 and CDR2 sequences are LGHNT and FRNRAP. The CDR3 protein is CASGQSVGKYEQYF. The CDR3 DNA is TGTGCTAGTGGCCAATCAGTGGGGAAGTACGAGCAGTACTTC.

This clonotype was seen at least ten times. The J gene is TRBJ1-2, the V gene TRBV5-6; tentative D call: TRBD1 (5 bases). Germline CDR1 and CDR2: SGHDT and YYEEEE. The CDR3 is 14 amino acids. The V gene lost 1 base and the J gene lost 4 bases, with 11 bases spanning the gap. CDR3 in amino acids: CASSLSGRFYGYTF. CDR3 DNA sequence: TGTGCCAGCAGCTTGTCAGGGAGGTTCTATGGCTACACCTTC. The variable domain in full, with the rest retrieved from reference TRBV5-6 and TRBJ1-2, is DAGVTQSPTHLIKTRGQQVTLRCSPKSGHDTVSWYQQALGQGPQFIFQYYEEEERQRGNFPDRFSGHQFPNYSSELNVNALLLGDSALYLCASSLSGRFYGYTFGSGTRLTVV.

The sample holds many counts of this clonotype. V is TRBV12-3 or TRBV12-4 and J is TRBJ2-2; D gene uncertain. Trimming shortened V by 3 bases and J by 6 bases, and 8 bases separated the two germline ends. The CDR3 contains 13 residues. The CDR3 DNA reads TGTGCCAGCAGTTTTTCAGAGGCCGGGGAGCTGTTTTTT. Its protein is CASSFSEAGELFF.